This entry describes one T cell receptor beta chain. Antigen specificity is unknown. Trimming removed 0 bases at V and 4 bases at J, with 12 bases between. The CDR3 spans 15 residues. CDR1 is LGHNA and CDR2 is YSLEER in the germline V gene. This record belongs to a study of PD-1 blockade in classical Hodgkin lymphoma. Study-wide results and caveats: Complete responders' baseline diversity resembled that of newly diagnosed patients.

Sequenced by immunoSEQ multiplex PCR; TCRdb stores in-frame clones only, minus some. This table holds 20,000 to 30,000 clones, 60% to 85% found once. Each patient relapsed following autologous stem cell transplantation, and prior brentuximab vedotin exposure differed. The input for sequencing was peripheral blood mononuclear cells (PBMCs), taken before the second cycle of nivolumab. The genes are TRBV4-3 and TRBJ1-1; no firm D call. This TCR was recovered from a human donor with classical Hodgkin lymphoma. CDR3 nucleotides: TGCGCCAGCAGCCAAGACCGGGGTTCATTCACTGAAGCTTTCTTT. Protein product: CASSQDRGSFTEAFF.